The clone carrying this T cell receptor (beta chain) was recorded many times. Its cognate antigen is unknown. This library used around 400 ng RNA and molecular barcoded adaptors spanning alpha/delta and beta/gamma chains. TCRdb reprocessed the reads with MiXCR, giving one entry per CDR3 protein. The sample has approximately 37,000 distinct CDR3 sequences, around 13% seen once. The record originates from a study of read filtering for tumor transcriptome and immune sequencing. The study, taken as a whole, reports: IR-seq and RNA-seq agreed better without single-read clonotypes. In IR-seq, single-read clonotypes were approximately 83% of clonotypes but around 3.4% of reads.

Material for sequencing was a population of CD138-negative cells sorted from bone marrow. This receptor was taken from a donor at least 40 years old with multiple myeloma.

The chain's CDR3 is CASSPDSYLMNTEAFF. The CDR3 nucleotides are TGTGCCAGCAGCCCGGACTCTTATCTAATGAACACTGAAGCTTTCTTT. The J gene is TRBJ1-1, the V gene TRBV28; no definite D call. The CDR3 has 16 amino acids. Germline V gene data show CDR1 as MDHEN and CDR2 as SYDVKM. Trimming pared 6 bases from V and 0 bases from J, leaving 17 bases between.